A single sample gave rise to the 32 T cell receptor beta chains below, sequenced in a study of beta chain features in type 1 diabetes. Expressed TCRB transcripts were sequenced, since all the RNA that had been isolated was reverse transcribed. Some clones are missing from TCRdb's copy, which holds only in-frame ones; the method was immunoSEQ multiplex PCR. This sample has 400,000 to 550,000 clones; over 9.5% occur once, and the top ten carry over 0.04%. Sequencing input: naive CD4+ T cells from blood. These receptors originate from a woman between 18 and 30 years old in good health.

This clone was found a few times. The CDR3 sequence is CSVEVRGRVYGYTF. CDR3 nucleotides: TGCAGCGTTGAAGTTAGGGGGCGCGTCTATGGCTACACCTTC. The chain combines TRBV29-1 with TRBJ1-2; TRBD1 agrees at 7 bases. Looked up from germline, CDR1 is SQVTM and CDR2 is ANQGSEA. Losses at the gene ends were 1 base for V and 4 bases for J; bases not matched to a gene: 6. The CDR3 loop spans 14 amino acids.

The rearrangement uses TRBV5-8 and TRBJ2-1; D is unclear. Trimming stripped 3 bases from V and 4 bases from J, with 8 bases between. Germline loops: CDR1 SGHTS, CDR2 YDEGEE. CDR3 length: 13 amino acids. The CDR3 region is CASSSFTYNEQFF. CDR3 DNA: TGTGCCAGCAGCTCCTTTACGTACAATGAGCAGTTCTTC.

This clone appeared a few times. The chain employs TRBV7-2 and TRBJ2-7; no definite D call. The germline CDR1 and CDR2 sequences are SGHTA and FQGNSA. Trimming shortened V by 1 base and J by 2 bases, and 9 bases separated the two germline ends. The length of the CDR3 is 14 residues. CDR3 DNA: TGTGCCAGCAGCTTAGAACCCCTGGCCTACGAGCAGTACTTC. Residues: CASSLEPLAYEQYF.

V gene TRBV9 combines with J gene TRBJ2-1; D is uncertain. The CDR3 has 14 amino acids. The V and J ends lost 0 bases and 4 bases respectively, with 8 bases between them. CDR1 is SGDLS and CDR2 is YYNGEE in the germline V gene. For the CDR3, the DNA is TGTGCCAGCAGCGTAGACGCCGGGTACAATGAGCAGTTCTTC. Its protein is CASSVDAGYNEQFF.

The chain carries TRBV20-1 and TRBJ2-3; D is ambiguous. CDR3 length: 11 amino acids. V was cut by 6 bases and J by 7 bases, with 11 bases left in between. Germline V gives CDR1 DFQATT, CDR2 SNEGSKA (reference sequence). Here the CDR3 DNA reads TGCAGTGCCGCCCAAGGCAATACGCAGTATTTT. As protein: CSAAQGNTQYF.

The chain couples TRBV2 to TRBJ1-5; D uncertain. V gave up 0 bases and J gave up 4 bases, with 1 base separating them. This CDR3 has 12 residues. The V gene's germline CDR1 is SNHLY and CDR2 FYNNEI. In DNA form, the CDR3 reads TGTGCCAGCAGTGAAGCAAATCAGCCCCAGCATTTT. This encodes CASSEANQPQHF.

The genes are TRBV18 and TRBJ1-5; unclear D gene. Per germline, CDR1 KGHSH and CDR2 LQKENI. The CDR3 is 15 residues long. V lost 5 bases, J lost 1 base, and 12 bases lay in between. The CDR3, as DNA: TGTGCCAGCTCATTCACACTGGGAAGCAATCAGCCCCAGCATTTT. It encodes CASSFTLGSNQPQHF.

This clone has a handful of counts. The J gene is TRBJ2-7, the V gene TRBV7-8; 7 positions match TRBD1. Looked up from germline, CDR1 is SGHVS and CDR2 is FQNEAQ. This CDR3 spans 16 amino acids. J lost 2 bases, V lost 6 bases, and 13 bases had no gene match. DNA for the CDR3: TGTGCCAGCAGAAGATTGACAGGGCCAAATCCCTACGAGCAGTACTTC. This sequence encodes CASRRLTGPNPYEQYF.

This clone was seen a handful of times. CDR3 nucleotides: TGCGCCAGCAGCTCACAAACAGGCACTGGGGCCAACGTCCTGACTTTC. Protein: CASSSQTGTGANVLTF. The chain employs TRBV5-1 and TRBJ2-6; D possibly corresponds to TRBD1 (5 bases). Per the germline V gene, CDR1 is SGHRS and CDR2 is YFSETQ. The CDR3 length is 16 residues. V dropped 3 bases and J dropped 2 bases, with 12 bases sitting between them.

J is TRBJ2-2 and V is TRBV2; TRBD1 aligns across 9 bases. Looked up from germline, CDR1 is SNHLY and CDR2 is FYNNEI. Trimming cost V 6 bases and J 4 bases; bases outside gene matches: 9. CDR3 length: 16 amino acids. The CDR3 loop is CASRNPGTGITGELFF. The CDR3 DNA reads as TGTGCCAGCAGAAACCCCGGGACAGGGATCACCGGGGAGCTGTTTTTT.

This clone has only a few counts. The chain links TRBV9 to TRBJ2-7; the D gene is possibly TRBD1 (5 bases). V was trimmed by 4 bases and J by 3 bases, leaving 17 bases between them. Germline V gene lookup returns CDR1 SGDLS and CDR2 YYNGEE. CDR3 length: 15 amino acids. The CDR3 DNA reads TGTGCCAGCAGCCCCCACAGGAACCCCAGCTACGAGCAGTACTTC. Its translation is CASSPHRNPSYEQYF.

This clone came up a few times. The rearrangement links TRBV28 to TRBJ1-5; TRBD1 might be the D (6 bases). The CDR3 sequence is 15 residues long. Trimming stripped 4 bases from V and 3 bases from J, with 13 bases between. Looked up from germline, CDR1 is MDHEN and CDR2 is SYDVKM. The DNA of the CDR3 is TGTGCCAGCAGTTCCTCGACAGGTATCAATCAGCCCCAGCATTTT. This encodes CASSSSTGINQPQHF.

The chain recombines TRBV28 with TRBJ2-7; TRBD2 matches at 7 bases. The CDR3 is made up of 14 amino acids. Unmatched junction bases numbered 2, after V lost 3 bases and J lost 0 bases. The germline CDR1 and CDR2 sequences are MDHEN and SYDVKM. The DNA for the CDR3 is TGTGCCAGCAGTTTCTCGGGGGGCTCCTACGAGCAGTACGTC. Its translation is CASSFSGGSYEQYV.

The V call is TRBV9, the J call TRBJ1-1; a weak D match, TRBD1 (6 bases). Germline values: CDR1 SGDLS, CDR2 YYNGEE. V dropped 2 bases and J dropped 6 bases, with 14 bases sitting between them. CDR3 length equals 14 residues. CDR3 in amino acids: CASSVGTQVSEAFF. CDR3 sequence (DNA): TGTGCCAGCAGCGTCGGGACACAAGTCTCTGAAGCTTTCTTT.

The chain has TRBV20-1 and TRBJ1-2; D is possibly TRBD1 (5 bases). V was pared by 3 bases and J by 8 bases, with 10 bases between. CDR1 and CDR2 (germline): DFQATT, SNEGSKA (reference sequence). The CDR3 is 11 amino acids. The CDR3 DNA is TGCAGTGCTAGTAGGGGTTGGGGCTACACCTTC. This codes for CSASRGWGYTF.

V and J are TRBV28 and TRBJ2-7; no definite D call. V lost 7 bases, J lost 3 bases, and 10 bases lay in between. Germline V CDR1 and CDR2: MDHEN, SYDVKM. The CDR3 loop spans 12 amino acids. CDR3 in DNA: TGTGCCAGCACCCACTTAGACTACGAGCAGTACGTC. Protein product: CASTHLDYEQYV.

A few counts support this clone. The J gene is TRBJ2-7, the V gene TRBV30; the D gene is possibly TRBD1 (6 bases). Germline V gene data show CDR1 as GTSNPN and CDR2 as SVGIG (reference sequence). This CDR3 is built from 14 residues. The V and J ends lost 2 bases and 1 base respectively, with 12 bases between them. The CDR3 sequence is CAWSPWQGSYEQYF. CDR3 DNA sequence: TGTGCCTGGAGTCCCTGGCAGGGGTCCTACGAGCAGTACTTC. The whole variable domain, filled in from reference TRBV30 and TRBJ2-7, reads SQTIHQWPATLVQPVGSPLSLECTVEGTSNPNLYWYRQAAGRGLQLLFYSVGIGQISSEVPQNLSASRPQDRQFILSSKKLLLSDSGFYLCAWSPWQGSYEQYFGPGTRLTVT.

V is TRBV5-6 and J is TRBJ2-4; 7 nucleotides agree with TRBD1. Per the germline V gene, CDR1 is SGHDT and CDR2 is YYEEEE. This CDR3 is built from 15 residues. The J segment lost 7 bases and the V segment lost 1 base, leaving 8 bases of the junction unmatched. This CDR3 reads CASSLLTGNMNIQYF. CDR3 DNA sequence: TGTGCCAGCAGCTTGCTGACAGGGAATATGAACATTCAGTACTTC. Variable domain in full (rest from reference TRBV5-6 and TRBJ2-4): DAGVTQSPTHLIKTRGQQVTLRCSPKSGHDTVSWYQQALGQGPQFIFQYYEEEERQRGNFPDRFSGHQFPNYSSELNVNALLLGDSALYLCASSLLTGNMNIQYFGAGTRLSVL.

This chain's CDR3 is CASSVGVYYEQYF. CDR3 nucleotide sequence: TGTGCCAGCAGCGTAGGCGTCTACTACGAGCAGTACTTC. This rearrangement joins TRBV9 to TRBJ2-7; no reliable D call. The CDR3 has 13 amino acids. With 0 bases removed from V and 3 bases from J, the gap between germline ends came to 7 bases. Germline-derived CDR1 and CDR2 are SGDLS and YYNGEE.

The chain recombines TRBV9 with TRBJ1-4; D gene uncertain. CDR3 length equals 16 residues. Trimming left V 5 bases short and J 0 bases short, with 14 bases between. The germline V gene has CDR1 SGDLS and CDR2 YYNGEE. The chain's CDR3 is CASSTHHTTTNEKLFF. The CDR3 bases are TGTGCCAGCAGTACACACCACACGACAACTAATGAAAAACTGTTTTTT. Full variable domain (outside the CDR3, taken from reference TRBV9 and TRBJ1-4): DSGVTQTPKHLITATGQRVTLRCSPRSGDLSVYWYQQSLDQGLQFLIQYYNGEERAKGNILERFSAQQFPDLHSELNLSSLELGDSALYFCASSTHHTTTNEKLFFGSGTQLSVL.

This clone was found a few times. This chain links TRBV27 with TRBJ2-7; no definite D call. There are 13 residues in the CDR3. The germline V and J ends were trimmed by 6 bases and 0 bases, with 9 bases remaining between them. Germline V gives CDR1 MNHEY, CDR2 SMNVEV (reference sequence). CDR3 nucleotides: TGTGCCAGCAGCCCCCAAAGCTCCTACGAGCAGTACGTC. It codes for CASSPQSSYEQYV.

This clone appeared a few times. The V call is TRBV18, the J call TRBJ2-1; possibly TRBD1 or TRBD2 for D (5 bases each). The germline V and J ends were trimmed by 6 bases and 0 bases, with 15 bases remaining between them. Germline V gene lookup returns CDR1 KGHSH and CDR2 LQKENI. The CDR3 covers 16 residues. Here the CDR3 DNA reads TGTGCCAGCTCCCCGGGGACCGATAGCTCCTACAATGAGCAGTTCTTC. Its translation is CASSPGTDSSYNEQFF.

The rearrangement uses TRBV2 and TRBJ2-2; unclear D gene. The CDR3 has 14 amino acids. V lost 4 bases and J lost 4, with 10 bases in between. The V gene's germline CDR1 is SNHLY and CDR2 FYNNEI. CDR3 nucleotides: TGTGCCAGCAGTGCGGGTACGAGCACCGGGGAGCTGTTTTTT. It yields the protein CASSAGTSTGELFF.

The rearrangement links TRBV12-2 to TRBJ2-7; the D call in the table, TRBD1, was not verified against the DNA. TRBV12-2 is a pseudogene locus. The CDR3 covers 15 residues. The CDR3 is CASRLDHRGRGEQYV. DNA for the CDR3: TGTGCAAGTCGCTTAGATCACAGGGGACGGGGCGAGCAGTACGTC.

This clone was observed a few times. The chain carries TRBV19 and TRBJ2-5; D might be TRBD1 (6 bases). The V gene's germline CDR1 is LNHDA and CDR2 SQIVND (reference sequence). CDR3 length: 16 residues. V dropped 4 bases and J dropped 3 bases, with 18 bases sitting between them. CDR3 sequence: CASSRLQGPTEETQYF. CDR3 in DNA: TGTGCCAGTAGTAGGCTCCAGGGGCCGACTGAAGAGACCCAGTACTTC.

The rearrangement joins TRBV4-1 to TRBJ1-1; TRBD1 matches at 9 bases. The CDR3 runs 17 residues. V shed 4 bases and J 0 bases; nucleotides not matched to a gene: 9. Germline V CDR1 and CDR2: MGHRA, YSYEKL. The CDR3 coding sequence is TGCGCCAGCAGCCGAATACGCGGGACAGGGATGAACACTGAAGCTTTCTTT. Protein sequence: CASSRIRGTGMNTEAFF.

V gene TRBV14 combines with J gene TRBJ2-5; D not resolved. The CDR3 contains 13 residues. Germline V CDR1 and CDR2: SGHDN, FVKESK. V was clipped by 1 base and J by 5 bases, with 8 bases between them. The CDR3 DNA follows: TGTGCCAGCAGCCAAGGTTACACGGAGACCCAGTACTTC. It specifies CASSQGYTETQYF.

The CDR3 is CASREYGYTF. As DNA, the CDR3 is TGTGCCAGCAGAGAGTATGGCTACACCTTC. The chain is built from TRBV7-9 and TRBJ1-2; D is unclear. Germline loops: CDR1 SEHNR, CDR2 FQNEAQ (reference sequence). V was trimmed by 6 bases and J by 5 bases, leaving 4 bases between them. The CDR3 extends over 10 amino acids.

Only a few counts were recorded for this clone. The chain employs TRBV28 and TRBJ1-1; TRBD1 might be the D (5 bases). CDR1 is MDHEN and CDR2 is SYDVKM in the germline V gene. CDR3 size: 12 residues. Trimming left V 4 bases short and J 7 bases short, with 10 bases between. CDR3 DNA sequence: TGTGCCAGCAGTTCCGCCAGGGTTGAAGCTTTCTTT. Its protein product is CASSSARVEAFF.

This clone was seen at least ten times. The CDR3 loop reads CAWSLPYEQFF. In DNA form, the CDR3 reads TGTGCCTGGAGTTTACCCTATGAGCAGTTCTTC. This chain connects TRBV30 to TRBJ2-1, with D unresolved. Trimming took off 2 bases at V and 8 bases at J, with 7 bases between the two ends. CDR3 length equals 11 residues. Germline CDR1 reads GTSNPN; CDR2 reads SVGIG (reference sequence).

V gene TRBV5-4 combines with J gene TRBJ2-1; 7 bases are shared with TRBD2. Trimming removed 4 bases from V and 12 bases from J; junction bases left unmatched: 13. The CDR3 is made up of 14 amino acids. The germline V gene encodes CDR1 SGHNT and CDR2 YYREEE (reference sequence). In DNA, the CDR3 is TGTGCCAGCAGCCCCCCGTTTTCTTCTAGCGGGCAGTTCTTC. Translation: CASSPPFSSSGQFF. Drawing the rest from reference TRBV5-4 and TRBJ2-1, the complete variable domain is ETGVTQSPTHLIKTRGQQVTLRCSSQSGHNTVSWYQQALGQGPQFIFQYYREEENGRGNFPPRFSGLQFPNYSSELNVNALELDDSALYLCASSPPFSSSGQFFGPGTRLTVL.

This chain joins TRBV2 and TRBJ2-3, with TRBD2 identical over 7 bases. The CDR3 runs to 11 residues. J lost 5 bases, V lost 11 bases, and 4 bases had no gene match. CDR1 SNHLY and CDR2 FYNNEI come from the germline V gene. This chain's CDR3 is CAGGRGDTQYF. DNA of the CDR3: TGTGCCGGAGGGAGGGGAGATACGCAGTATTTT.